The T cell receptor (beta chain) described here comes from a study of response to subunit inactivated influenza vaccine. Study observations and caveats: After each seasonal influenza vaccination, few new T cells are recruited, the authors suggested.

In its sample, this clonotype was seen a few times. Antigen: not known. TCRdb ran MiXCR on the RT-PCR reads and lists one entry per CDR3 protein. The data contain hundreds of thousands of distinct CDR3 sequences, 15% to 18% of them singletons. V lost 5 bases, J lost 2 bases, and 7 bases stayed unmatched. The CDR3 is 16 residues long. The receptor comes from a man in his fifties or sixties who received an inactivated influenza vaccine. The specimen was PBMCs from blood, collected 11 to 12 days after vaccination. The rearrangement links TRBV12-3 or TRBV12-4 to TRBJ2-4, with TRBD1 identical over 9 bases. The CDR3 DNA is TGTGCCAGCAGTCGATCGGGACAGGGCTCCAAAAACATTCAGTACTTC. Its translation is CASSRSGQGSKNIQYF.